The 14 T cell receptor beta chains below come from one sample, sequenced in a study of blood T cell repertoires in COVID-19. Profiling relied on immunoSEQ multiplex PCR, and the TCRdb table lists in-frame clones only, not all of them. The data show approximately 280,000 clones, about 88% seen once. Sequencing was performed on peripheral blood. The receptors were sampled from a woman in her fifties or sixties with acute or convalescent COVID-19.

The CDR3 loop reads CASSLEATGQETQYF. In DNA, the CDR3 is TGTGCCAGCAGCTTAGAGGCGACGGGCCAAGAGACCCAGTACTTC. The chain joins TRBV7-2 to TRBJ2-5; no clear D. CDR3 length: 15 amino acids. Trimming cost V 1 base and J 1 base, with 10 bases left between them. Germline V lookup: CDR1 SGHTA, CDR2 FQGNSA. Filled out from reference TRBV7-2 and TRBJ2-5, the complete variable domain reads GAGVSQSPSNKVTEKGKDVELRCDPISGHTALYWYRQSLGQGLEFLIYFQGNSAPDKSGLPSDRFSAERTGGSVSTLTIQRTQQEDSAVYLCASSLEATGQETQYFGPGTRLLVL.

This clone was found once. The J gene is TRBJ1-4, the V gene TRBV6-5, with 9 bases matching TRBD1. From germline, CDR1 is MNHEY and CDR2 SVGAGI. The CDR3 spans 15 residues. V was pared by 5 bases and J by 9 bases, with 10 bases of the junction left unmatched. CDR3 sequence: CASSQRGQGIKKLFF. DNA of the CDR3: TGTGCCAGCAGTCAGCGCGGACAGGGGATCAAAAAACTGTTTTTT.

This chain links TRBV11-3 with TRBJ2-1; unclear D gene. The V end was cut by 6 bases, the J end by 2 bases, with 17 bases between. This CDR3 spans 16 amino acids. The germline gives CDR1 SGHNT, CDR2 YENEEA. The CDR3 DNA reads TGTGCCAGCAGTTCTACAGTCCTCCACGCCTACAATGAGCAGTTCTTC. It codes for CASSSTVLHAYNEQFF.

This chain joins TRBV30 and TRBJ1-1; 7 bases match TRBD1. Per germline, CDR1 GTSNPN and CDR2 SVGIG (reference sequence). With 4 bases clipped from V and 3 bases from J, the junction kept 5 bases outside the gene matches. This CDR3 has 13 residues. The CDR3 loop reads CAWNHRGDTEAFF. The DNA of the CDR3 is TGTGCCTGGAACCACAGGGGCGACACTGAAGCTTTCTTT.

This CDR3 is CASSPDRGSYEQYF. The CDR3 region has the DNA TGTGCCAGCAGCCCCGACAGGGGTTCCTACGAGCAGTACTTC. The rearrangement uses TRBV7-2 and TRBJ2-7; 8 bases line up with TRBD1. The CDR3 spans 14 residues. The germline gives CDR1 SGHTA, CDR2 FQGNSA. V lost 5 bases to trimming and J lost 1 base; unmatched junction nucleotides: 4. The whole variable domain, filled in from reference TRBV7-2 and TRBJ2-7, reads GAGVSQSPSNKVTEKGKDVELRCDPISGHTALYWYRQSLGQGLEFLIYFQGNSAPDKSGLPSDRFSAERTGGSVSTLTIQRTQQEDSAVYLCASSPDRGSYEQYFGPGTRLTVT.

The chain carries TRBV4-1 and TRBJ2-7, with D possibly matching TRBD2 (5 bases). V gave up 2 bases and J gave up 2 bases, with 16 bases separating them. Looked up from germline, CDR1 is MGHRA and CDR2 is YSYEKL. The CDR3 totals 16 residues. The CDR3 spells CASSQLPGVIAYEQYF. The CDR3 bases are TGCGCCAGCAGCCAACTCCCCGGGGTTATCGCCTACGAGCAGTACTTC.

The V and J genes are TRBV7-6 and TRBJ2-6; D might be TRBD2 (6 bases). Germline loops: CDR1 SGHVS, CDR2 FNYEAQ. Trimming cost V 5 bases and J 0 bases, with 17 bases left between them. CDR3 length: 18 amino acids. CDR3 region: CASSRDVGGLSGANVLTF. The CDR3 DNA is TGTGCCAGCAGCCGCGACGTCGGGGGACTCTCTGGGGCCAACGTCCTGACTTTC. The complete variable domain, with remaining parts taken from reference TRBV7-6 and TRBJ2-6, reads GAGVSQSPRYKVTKRGQDVALRCDPISGHVSLYWYRQALGQGPEFLTYFNYEAQQDKSGLPNDRFSAERPEGSISTLTIQRTEQRDSAMYRCASSRDVGGLSGANVLTFGAGSRLTVL.

The chain uses TRBV28 and TRBJ1-5; TRBD1 is a possible D gene (5 bases). CDR3 length: 12 residues. V shed 6 bases and J shed 2 bases, with 5 bases lying between them. Germline CDR1 and CDR2: MDHEN and SYDVKM. CDR3 in amino acids: CASRQGNQPQHF. CDR3 bases: TGTGCCAGCAGACAGGGCAATCAGCCCCAGCATTTT.

V usage is TRBV27 and J usage is TRBJ1-4, with D unclear. The CDR3 length is 12 residues. Germline V gene sequence: CDR1 MNHEY, CDR2 SMNVEV (reference sequence). Trimming left V 5 bases short and J 7 bases short, with 8 bases between. CDR3 in DNA: TGTGCCAGCAGTCCCGTCGGTGAAAAACTGTTTTTT. Amino acids: CASSPVGEKLFF. The whole variable domain, filled in from reference TRBV27 and TRBJ1-4, reads EAQVTQNPRYLITVTGKKLTVTCSQNMNHEYMSWYRQDPGLGLRQIYYSMNVEVTDKGDVPEGYKVSRKEKRNFPLILESPSPNQTSLYFCASSPVGEKLFFGSGTQLSVL.

The table lists this clone with a count of one. This chain connects TRBV7-9 to TRBJ2-7, with D uncertain. Germline CDR1 reads SEHNR; CDR2 reads FQNEAQ (reference sequence). V was trimmed by 5 bases and J by 4 bases, leaving 18 bases between them. The CDR3 is 15 amino acids. CDR3 in amino acids: CASSETTAPGYEQYF. For the CDR3, the DNA is TGTGCCAGCAGCGAAACGACTGCGCCTGGGTACGAGCAGTACTTC.

The gene calls are TRBV7-8 and TRBJ2-7; 7 bases fit TRBD1. CDR3 length: 13 amino acids. Germline V lookup: CDR1 SGHVS, CDR2 FQNEAQ. V trimming: 9 bases; J trimming: 3 bases; junction bases outside the gene matches: 8. The CDR3 region is CASSPDRVYEQYF. The CDR3 bases are TGTGCCAGTTCACCCGACAGGGTCTACGAGCAGTACTTC.

The rearrangement links TRBV10-3 to TRBJ1-1, with TRBD1 as a possible D gene (6 bases). This CDR3 has 16 amino acids. V shed 3 bases and J shed 4 bases, with 18 bases lying between them. Germline lookup yields CDR1 ENHRY and CDR2 SYGVKD. The CDR3 spells CAISERAGAKVTEAFF. The CDR3 DNA sequence: TGTGCCATCAGTGAAAGGGCGGGGGCCAAGGTCACTGAAGCTTTCTTT.

The V call is TRBV9, the J call TRBJ2-5; 7 bases align to TRBD2. Per germline, CDR1 SGDLS and CDR2 YYNGEE. V was clipped by 2 bases and J by 4 bases; unmatched bases: 8. This CDR3 contains 15 residues. The CDR3 protein is CASSVAGGVRETQYF. Written as DNA, the CDR3 is TGTGCCAGCAGCGTGGCTGGGGGGGTCCGAGAGACCCAGTACTTC.

V is TRBV30 and J is TRBJ2-7; TRBD2 agrees at 10 bases. Germline V lookup: CDR1 GTSNPN, CDR2 SVGIG (reference sequence). The CDR3 totals 15 residues. J lost 3 bases, V lost 2 bases, and 7 bases had no gene match. For the CDR3, the DNA is TGTGCCTGGAGTCCGCCCAGGACTAGCGGCTACGAGCAGTACTTC. Amino acids: CAWSPPRTSGYEQYF. Full variable domain (remainder filled in from reference TRBV30 and TRBJ2-7): SQTIHQWPATLVQPVGSPLSLECTVEGTSNPNLYWYRQAAGRGLQLLFYSVGIGQISSEVPQNLSASRPQDRQFILSSKKLLLSDSGFYLCAWSPPRTSGYEQYFGPGTRLTVT.